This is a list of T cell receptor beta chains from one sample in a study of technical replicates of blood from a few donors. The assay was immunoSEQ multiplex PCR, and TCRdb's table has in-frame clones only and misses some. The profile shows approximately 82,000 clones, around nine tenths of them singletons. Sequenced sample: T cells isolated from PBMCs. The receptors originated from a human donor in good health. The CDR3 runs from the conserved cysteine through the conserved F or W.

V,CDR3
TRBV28,CASVTGGIYSNQPQHF
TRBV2,CASSGLSSTGELFF
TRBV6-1,CASSGQDTDTQYF
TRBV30,CAWSPAGGYTEAFF
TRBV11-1,CASSSRGGNTGELFF
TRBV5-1,CASSVGQGRAYEQYF
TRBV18,CASSPPGRGGNYNEQFF
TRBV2,CATLGGTGLQETQYF
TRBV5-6,CASSPGLAGGPEQFF
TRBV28,CASSFGGPSNEKLFF
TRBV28,CASRSPQEDWGGYTF
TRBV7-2,CASSSPASGREYEQYF
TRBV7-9,CASSLVAAGGRETQYF
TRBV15,CATSPLGQAGQPQHF
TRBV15,CATSPRGRGQFIRNQPQHF
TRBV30,CAWTLGLKGELFF
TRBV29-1,CSGLMGYGYTF
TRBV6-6,CASRSSFRDSGNTIYF
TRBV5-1,CASRNGSTNEKLFF
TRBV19,CASSPGTGGLFYGYTF
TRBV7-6,CASSLGSGTEAFF
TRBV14,CASSQEIRQETQYF
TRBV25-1,CASSVRGQVRGYTF
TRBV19,CASSTTGDEQFF
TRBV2,CASSTRGGRDGYTF
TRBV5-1,CASSLVLAGENEQYF
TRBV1,CTSSPLFSLATTYEQYF
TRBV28,CASSSPTGDEKLFF
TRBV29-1,CSVDRRGGLSKNEQFF
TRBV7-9,CASSFREGFTGELFF
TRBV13,CASGRLGGETQYF
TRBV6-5,CASSQTRPYEQYF
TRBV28,CASLGATTDTQYF
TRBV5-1,CASSLGYSPGSTDTQYF
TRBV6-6,CASSYGTGKLNEQYF
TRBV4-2,CASSQEIGTSASEQYF
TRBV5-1,CASSLSQSSGNTIYF
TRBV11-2,CASSTGGHETQYF
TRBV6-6,CASLQGQGMNTGELFF
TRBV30,CAWSVGLSDTDTQYF